The clone carrying this T cell receptor beta chain was counted only a few times. The antigen remains unidentified. The repertoire was sequenced with immunoSEQ multiplex PCR; TCRdb's copy has only in-frame clones and lacks some. The sample lists tens of thousands of clones, around 94% seen once, with around 2.3% in the top ten. The CDR3 runs 14 residues. Trimming shortened V by 6 bases and J by 8 bases, and 16 bases separated the two germline ends. Germline values: CDR1 WNHNN, CDR2 SYGVQD (reference sequence). The record originates from a study of cytomegalovirus exposure and HLA in healthy donors. Overall study context: The 90 to 150 validation repertoires and the approximately 630 first-cohort repertoires shared a platform, a later analysis reported.

Broader study findings: Associated with cytomegalovirus, according to the listing, were some 180 TCR beta chains. A later analysis found first-cohort TCR clusters tended to co-occur in the 90 to 150 validation repertoires.

Separation from the approximately 670-subject first cohort characterized the roughly 130-subject validation cohort, to which the donors belonged. The sample taken for sequencing was PBMCs. The clonotype comes from a man between 18 and 29 years old in good health and CMV-seronegative. The rearrangement joins TRBV10-1 to TRBJ1-4; D perhaps matches TRBD1 (5 bases). The CDR3: CASSRDSTGEKLFF. DNA for the CDR3: TGCGCCAGCAGCAGGGACTCGACCGGCGAAAAACTGTTTTTT.